Listed here are 15 T cell receptor beta chains from one sample, sequenced in a study of shared clonotypes between healthy human individuals. Using immunoSEQ multiplex PCR, the repertoire was profiled, and TCRdb retains in-frame clones only, with some absent. Among about 600,000 clones listed, about 95% were seen once. Naive CD8 cells comprised CD45RO-negative, CCR7-positively selected cells, excluding terminally differentiated effector memory CD45RA+ cells. Sequenced sample: naive CD8+ T cells sorted from blood. The receptors were sampled from a woman aged 25 to 39 in good health.

This chain links TRBV7-2 with TRBJ2-2, with TRBD1 as a possible D gene (5 bases). The germline V gene encodes CDR1 SGHTA and CDR2 FQGNSA. Trimming stripped 11 bases from V and 1 base from J, with 11 bases between. This CDR3 contains 13 residues. CDR3 sequence (DNA): TGTGCCCGTCGACAGAGGAACACCGGGGAGCTGTTTTTT. This translates into CARRQRNTGELFF.

The chain couples TRBV6-1 to TRBJ2-7; 8 bases map to TRBD2. Trimming removed 1 base from V and 6 bases from J; junction bases left unmatched: 11. Looked up from germline, CDR1 is MNHNS and CDR2 is SASEGT. The CDR3 runs 16 residues. Here the CDR3 reads CASSEGLARESLEQYF. The CDR3 DNA follows: TGTGCCAGCAGTGAAGGACTAGCGAGGGAGTCTCTCGAGCAGTACTTC.

This chain uses TRBV27 with TRBJ2-2; D is unresolved. This CDR3 is 16 amino acids long. Germline V gene sequence: CDR1 MNHEY, CDR2 SMNVEV (reference sequence). V gave up 0 bases and J gave up 0 bases, with 8 bases separating them. CDR3 region: CASSLSAGTNTGELFF. The CDR3 DNA follows: TGTGCCAGCAGTTTATCAGCAGGCACGAACACCGGGGAGCTGTTTTTT.

This sequence joins TRBV29-1 and TRBJ2-3, with unresolved D. The CDR3 contains 13 residues. The V and J ends lost 5 bases and 2 bases respectively, with 11 bases between them. Germline CDR1 reads SQVTM; CDR2 reads ANQGSEA. CDR3 coding DNA: TGCAGCGTTCAGAGTACGAACACAGATACGCAGTATTTT. Translating it yields CSVQSTNTDTQYF.

The chain links TRBV4-2 to TRBJ1-3; D gene unclear. This CDR3 is built from 10 residues. V was cut by 6 bases and J by 3 bases, with 0 bases left in between. Per germline, CDR1 LGHNA and CDR2 YNFKEQ. The CDR3 sequence is CASSGNTIYF. DNA for the CDR3: TGTGCCAGCAGTGGAAACACCATATATTTT.

V usage is TRBV28 and J usage is TRBJ2-1; TRBD2 matches 8 bases. Germline lookup yields CDR1 MDHEN and CDR2 SYDVKM. The CDR3 spans 20 residues. J gave up 0 bases and V 6 bases, and 19 bases lay outside the gene matches. The CDR3 DNA is TGTGCCAGCAGGGGTACTAGCGGTCGGGGTACGCCCGGCTCCTACAATGAGCAGTTCTTC. Translating it yields CASRGTSGRGTPGSYNEQFF. Full variable domain (outside the CDR3, taken from reference TRBV28 and TRBJ2-1): DVKVTQSSRYLVKRTGEKVFLECVQDMDHENMFWYRQDPGLGLRLIYFSYDVKMKEKGDIPEGYSVSREKKERFSLILESASTNQTSMYLCASRGTSGRGTPGSYNEQFFGPGTRLTVL.

This clone was seen just once. The rearrangement links TRBV13 to TRBJ2-2; no clear D. This CDR3 has 15 residues. Germline assignment: CDR1 PRHDT and CDR2 FYEKMQ (reference sequence). The V end was cut by 5 bases, the J end by 8 bases, with 18 bases between. The DNA of the CDR3 is TGTGCCAGCAGCACCCCGCGACCCTCACCGGGGGAGCTGTTTTTT. Its protein product is CASSTPRPSPGELFF.

The rearrangement joins TRBV28 to TRBJ2-1; 10 bases agree with TRBD2. V gave up 4 bases and J gave up 10 bases; unmatched junction bases: 7. CDR1 is MDHEN, CDR2 SYDVKM, per germline. There are 14 residues in the CDR3. The CDR3 DNA reads as TGTGCCAGCAGTTCCAGCGGGAGGGCCAGAGAGCAGTTCTTC. Its translation: CASSSSGRAREQFF.

This chain joins TRBV5-6 and TRBJ2-5, with TRBD2 matching 13 bases. The CDR3 totals 16 residues. With 2 bases clipped from V and 5 bases from J, the junction kept 6 bases outside the gene matches. Germline assignment: CDR1 SGHDT and CDR2 YYEEEE. The CDR3 nucleotides are TGTGCCAGCAGCTTAGGACTAGCGGGAGTACGTGAGACCCAGTACTTC. Translating gives CASSLGLAGVRETQYF. The full variable domain, with the rest looked up from reference TRBV5-6 and TRBJ2-5, is DAGVTQSPTHLIKTRGQQVTLRCSPKSGHDTVSWYQQALGQGPQFIFQYYEEEERQRGNFPDRFSGHQFPNYSSELNVNALLLGDSALYLCASSLGLAGVRETQYFGPGTRLLVL.

The chain links TRBV10-3 to TRBJ2-7, with a possible D match to TRBD1 (5 bases). Germline lookup yields CDR1 ENHRY and CDR2 SYGVKD. Trimming took off 6 bases at V and 1 base at J, with 7 bases between the two ends. The CDR3 consists of 12 residues. CDR3 DNA: TGTGCCATCAGGGGGCGTTCCTACGAGCAGTACTTC. Protein sequence: CAIRGRSYEQYF.

The chain uses TRBV7-2 and TRBJ2-2; tentatively, D is TRBD1 or TRBD2 (5 bases each). V was cut by 3 bases and J by 7 bases, with 12 bases left in between. Germline CDR1 reads SGHTA; CDR2 reads FQGNSA. The CDR3 has 14 amino acids. The CDR3 region has the DNA TGTGCCAGCAGCTTCTACCGAGGGGACGGGGAGCTGTTTTTT. Translated: CASSFYRGDGELFF.

V and J are TRBV19 and TRBJ1-1; D gene unclear. CDR1 and CDR2 from the germline V gene are LNHDA and SQIVND (reference sequence). The CDR3 is 13 amino acids. Trimming took off 7 bases at V and 0 bases at J, with 9 bases between the two ends. CDR3 region: CASNNVLNTEAFF. The CDR3 coding sequence is TGTGCCAGTAATAACGTATTGAACACTGAAGCTTTCTTT.

The V call is TRBV7-6, the J call TRBJ1-4; D is possibly TRBD1 (6 bases). The CDR3 spans 20 residues. The V end was cut by 5 bases, the J end by 0 bases, with 25 bases between. Germline CDR1 and CDR2: SGHVS and FNYEAQ. In DNA form, the CDR3 reads TGTGCCAGCAGCCCCGAGCCCCCGGCGGACAGAATATCAACTAATGAAAAACTGTTTTTT. Residues: CASSPEPPADRISTNEKLFF.

The chain employs TRBV19 and TRBJ1-1; D remains ambiguous. CDR1 LNHDA and CDR2 SQIVND come from the germline V gene (reference sequence). The CDR3 is 14 residues long. V was shortened by 6 bases and J by 0 bases, with 11 bases between the two germline ends. This chain's CDR3 is CASRDRDLNTEAFF. The CDR3 bases are TGTGCCAGTAGGGACCGAGACCTGAACACTGAAGCTTTCTTT.

A note on this clone: This specimen includes other DNA sequences encoding the same CDR3. The chain joins TRBV5-6 to TRBJ2-2, with D possibly TRBD1 on 5 matching bases. The V gene lost 2 bases and the J gene lost 4 bases, with 9 bases spanning the gap. CDR1 and CDR2 (germline): SGHDT, YYEEEE. This CDR3 has 14 residues. Written as DNA, the CDR3 is TGTGCCAGCAGCTTTCAGGGTAGCACCGGGGAGCTGTTTTTT. This sequence encodes CASSFQGSTGELFF.